One and the same sample provided the 17 T cell receptor beta chains below, sequenced in a study of cytomegalovirus exposure and HLA in healthy donors. 13 Jbeta primers and 60 Vbeta primers were used for the PCR. The protocol was immunoSEQ multiplex PCR, while the TCRdb copy is restricted to in-frame clones and leaves out a portion. The sample records under 200,000 clones, over 75% being singletons. Sequencing was performed on PBMCs. These receptors were taken from a human donor in good health.

The chain is built from TRBV4-3 and TRBJ2-1, with a weak D call TRBD2 (7 bases). CDR1 is LGHNA, CDR2 YSLEER, per germline. V was trimmed by 2 bases and J by 6 bases, leaving 17 bases between them. CDR3 size: 16 residues. Here the CDR3 reads CASSQLEGGGRNEQFF. For the CDR3, the DNA is TGCGCCAGCAGCCAACTTGAGGGGGGGGGCCGCAATGAGCAGTTCTTC.

The V and J genes are TRBV5-6 and TRBJ2-6; TRBD1 matches 11 bases. Germline V gene lookup returns CDR1 SGHDT and CDR2 YYEEEE. V lost 4 bases and J lost 0; bases outside the gene matches: 6. This CDR3 has 18 residues. CDR3 nucleotide sequence: TGTGCCAGCAGCCCGAAAGGGACAGGGGGCTCTGGGGCCAACGTCCTGACTTTC. Amino acids: CASSPKGTGGSGANVLTF.

This clone was detected once. This chain links TRBV11-3 with TRBJ2-3; TRBD2 is a possible D gene (5 bases). Germline CDR1 reads SGHNT; CDR2 reads YENEEA. Trimming pared 5 bases from V and 0 bases from J, leaving 12 bases between. CDR3 length equals 15 residues. CDR3 protein: CASSLGLLSTDTQYF. The CDR3 nucleotides are TGTGCCAGCAGCCTAGGACTGCTTAGCACAGATACGCAGTATTTT. The complete variable domain, with remaining parts taken from reference TRBV11-3 and TRBJ2-3, reads EAGVVQSPRYKIIEKKQPVAFWCNPISGHNTLYWYLQNLGQGPELLIRYENEEAVDDSQLPKDRFSAERLKGVDSTLKIQPAELGDSAVYLCASSLGLLSTDTQYFGPGTRLTVL.

With regard to this clone: The junction departs from germline at one end; a sequencing error may be responsible. V usage is TRBV6-5 and J usage is TRBJ1-5, with D maybe TRBD1 (5 bases). Germline assignment: CDR1 MNHEY and CDR2 SVGAGI. CDR3 length equals 14 residues. Written as DNA, the CDR3 is TGTGCCACCAGTCCGGGACTACTAAATCAGCCCCAGCATTTT. Encoded protein: CATSPGLLNQPQHF.

The chain couples TRBV19 to TRBJ2-7; D perhaps matches TRBD2 (5 bases). CDR1 is LNHDA, CDR2 SQIVND, per germline (reference sequence). Trimming took off 5 bases at V and 11 bases at J, with 13 bases between the two ends. The CDR3 is made up of 11 amino acids. CDR3: CASSDRERKYF. In nucleotides, the CDR3 is TGTGCCAGTAGTGACCGGGAAAGGAAGTACTTC.

The chain uses TRBV7-2 and TRBJ2-7; the D is unclear. The CDR3 length is 13 residues. Trimming took off 4 bases at V and 3 bases at J, with 10 bases between the two ends. From germline, CDR1 is SGHTA and CDR2 FQGNSA. CDR3 sequence reads: CASSWQENYEQYF. Written as DNA, the CDR3 is TGTGCCAGCAGCTGGCAGGAAAACTACGAGCAGTACTTC.

This clone was picked up one time. V and J are TRBV5-5 and TRBJ2-5, with D hard to call. Germline lookup yields CDR1 SGHKS and CDR2 YYEKEE (reference sequence). CDR3 length: 17 residues. V gave up 3 bases and J gave up 1 base, with 19 bases separating them. The CDR3 bases are TGTGCCAGCAGCTCTCAAGAAGCAGGAATCATCCAAGAGACCCAGTACTTC. It specifies CASSSQEAGIIQETQYF. Together with reference TRBV5-5 and TRBJ2-5, the CDR3 gives the full variable domain: DAGVTQSPTHLIKTRGQQVTLRCSPISGHKSVSWYQQVLGQGPQFIFQYYEKEERGRGNFPDRFSARQFPNYSSELNVNALLLGDSALYLCASSSQEAGIIQETQYFGPGTRLLVL.

V usage is TRBV19 and J usage is TRBJ1-1; D is unresolved. With 7 bases removed from V and 0 bases from J, the gap between germline ends came to 12 bases. This CDR3 has 14 residues. The germline V gene has CDR1 LNHDA and CDR2 SQIVND (reference sequence). The CDR3 DNA reads TGTGCCAGTAATAAGAACACGCTGAACACTGAAGCTTTCTTT. Translated, it gives CASNKNTLNTEAFF.

V and J are TRBV19 and TRBJ1-4; D possibly corresponds to TRBD1 (6 bases). Trimming left V 7 bases short and J 5 bases short, with 14 bases between. In germline, CDR1 is LNHDA, CDR2 SQIVND (reference sequence). CDR3 length equals 14 residues. The CDR3 reads CASKRTTGNEKLFF. CDR3 DNA: TGTGCCAGTAAAAGGACAACAGGGAATGAAAAACTGTTTTTT.

The rearrangement joins TRBV7-9 to TRBJ2-3; 9 bases line up with TRBD2. V lost 1 base and J lost 4; bases outside the gene matches: 6. In germline, CDR1 is SEHNR, CDR2 FQNEAQ (reference sequence). This CDR3 spans 16 amino acids. CDR3 protein: CASSLVGGGAADTQYF. In DNA form, the CDR3 reads TGTGCCAGCAGCTTAGTCGGCGGGGGGGCCGCAGATACGCAGTATTTT.

The table lists this clone with a count of one. V is TRBV9 and J is TRBJ1-4, with a tentative D call TRBD1 (6 bases). The V gene's germline CDR1 is SGDLS and CDR2 YYNGEE. The CDR3 consists of 16 residues. V lost 3 bases and J 0 bases, leaving 12 bases between the germline ends. The CDR3 sequence is CASSAGQRATNEKLFF. CDR3 in DNA: TGTGCCAGCAGCGCCGGACAGAGGGCAACTAATGAAAAACTGTTTTTT.

This clone was seen a handful of times. Distinct nucleotide sequences in the sample also encode this CDR3. V gene TRBV9 combines with J gene TRBJ2-1; 7 bases are a match to TRBD2. The CDR3 sequence is 15 residues long. Germline V CDR1 and CDR2: SGDLS, YYNGEE. V shed 0 bases, J shed 4 bases, and the junction held 4 bases outside the gene matches. DNA for the CDR3: TGTGCCAGCAGCGTAGTGCCTAGCGGATACAATGAGCAGTTCTTC. Protein: CASSVVPSGYNEQFF.

This clone has a handful of counts. This chain joins TRBV7-6 and TRBJ2-1; tentatively, D is TRBD2 (5 bases). Germline V gene sequence: CDR1 SGHVS, CDR2 FNYEAQ. V was clipped by 3 bases and J by 7 bases, with 16 bases between them. The CDR3 has 15 amino acids. CDR3 loop: CASSFKSGNMNEQFF. The CDR3 region has the DNA TGTGCCAGCAGCTTTAAATCGGGGAATATGAATGAGCAGTTCTTC.

This clone appeared a few times. This rearrangement joins TRBV7-9 to TRBJ2-1, with D unresolved. Germline V CDR1 and CDR2: SEHNR, FQNEAQ (reference sequence). This CDR3 is built from 14 residues. Trimming left V 10 bases short and J 0 bases short, with 13 bases between. CDR3 DNA sequence: TGTGCCACCGGTATCCAAAGCTCCTACAATGAGCAGTTCTTC. Protein product: CATGIQSSYNEQFF.

J is TRBJ2-7 and V is TRBV7-9, with TRBD1 as a possible D gene (6 bases). V shed 6 bases and J shed 12 bases, with 24 bases lying between them. Germline V CDR1 and CDR2: SEHNR, FQNEAQ (reference sequence). The CDR3 is made up of 14 amino acids. The CDR3, as DNA: TGTGCCAGCAGTTTTACCGGGACACCCCTAGTATTGTACTTC. This translates into CASSFTGTPLVLYF.

The J gene is TRBJ2-6, the V gene TRBV5-4; 9 bases agree with TRBD1. The trim removed 0 bases at V and 4 bases at J, leaving 5 bases unmatched. Germline assignment: CDR1 SGHNT and CDR2 YYREEE (reference sequence). CDR3 length equals 17 residues. The CDR3 sequence is CASSLGQGVRGANVLTF. CDR3 DNA: TGTGCCAGCAGCTTGGGACAGGGGGTACGAGGGGCCAACGTCCTGACTTTC.

The chain uses TRBV7-9 and TRBJ2-1; 7 bases line up with TRBD2. Germline values: CDR1 SEHNR, CDR2 FQNEAQ (reference sequence). V gave up 5 bases and J gave up 0 bases; unmatched junction bases: 13. The CDR3 contains 18 residues. The chain's CDR3 is CASSLFPGGSSSYNEQFF. CDR3 nucleotide sequence: TGTGCCAGCAGCCTTTTCCCCGGGGGGTCAAGCTCCTACAATGAGCAGTTCTTC. The whole variable domain, filled in from reference TRBV7-9 and TRBJ2-1, reads DTGVSQNPRHKITKRGQNVTFRCDPISEHNRLYWYRQTLGQGPEFLTYFQNEAQLEKSRLLSDRFSAERPKGSFSTLEIQRTEQGDSAMYLCASSLFPGGSSSYNEQFFGPGTRLTVL.